This TCR beta chain was found in a study of Ad26.COV2.S vaccination and SARS-CoV-2 variants. Study summary: The donor participated in the COV1001 trial, in its Ad26.COV2.S arm. Findings and limits, study-wide: Compared with placebo recipients, vaccine recipients had higher spike-specific TCR breadth. Measures of TCR breadth and depth may have fallen short of total T cell responses. Post-vaccination breadth of spike-specific CD8+ and CD4+ T cell responses was reportedly substantial.

The repertoire was sequenced with immunoSEQ multiplex PCR; TCRdb's copy has only in-frame clones and lacks some. The sample holds around 300,000 clones, 85% to 90% seen once. Remarks on this clone: Its matching antigen is unknown.

Trimming cost V 4 bases and J 1 base, with 12 bases left between them. The CDR3 runs 15 residues. Germline CDR1 and CDR2: LNHDA and SQIVND (reference sequence). Treatment reported: some 20 received Ad26.COV2.S at low or high dose, single or two shots; about five received placebo; per-sample allocation not given. Sampling occurred on day 63 after the first vaccine or placebo injection. The sequence was obtained from a person aged 18-65 years who received the Ad26.COV2.S COVID-19 vaccine or a placebo. The source was peripheral blood, collected in a trial of Ad26.COV2.S vaccine versus placebo. The chain links TRBV19 to TRBJ2-3, with D possibly matching TRBD1 (6 bases). Written as DNA, the CDR3 is TGTGCCAGTAGTAGAGGGGCAGGGGGCACAGATACGCAGTATTTT. This gives the protein CASSRGAGGTDTQYF.